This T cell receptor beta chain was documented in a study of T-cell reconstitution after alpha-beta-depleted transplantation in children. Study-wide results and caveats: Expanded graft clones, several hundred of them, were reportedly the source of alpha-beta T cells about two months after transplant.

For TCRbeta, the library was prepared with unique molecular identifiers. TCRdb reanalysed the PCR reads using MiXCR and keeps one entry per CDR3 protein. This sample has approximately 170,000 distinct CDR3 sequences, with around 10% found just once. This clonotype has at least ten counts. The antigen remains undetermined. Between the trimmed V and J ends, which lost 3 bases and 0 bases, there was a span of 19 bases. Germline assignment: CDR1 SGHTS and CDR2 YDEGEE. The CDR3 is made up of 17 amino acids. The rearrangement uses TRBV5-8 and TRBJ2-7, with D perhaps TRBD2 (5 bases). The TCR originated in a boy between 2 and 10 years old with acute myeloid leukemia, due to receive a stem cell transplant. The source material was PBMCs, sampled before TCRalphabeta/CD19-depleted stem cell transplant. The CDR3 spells CASSYASVDGVSYEQYF. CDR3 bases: TGTGCCAGCAGCTATGCCTCCGTTGACGGGGTCTCCTACGAGCAGTACTTC.